This passage covers 32 T cell receptor beta chains from one sample sequenced in a study of T cell responses to AZD1222 COVID-19 vaccine. Generated by immunoSEQ multiplex PCR, the TCRdb table keeps only in-frame clones and is missing some. The sample records about 150,000 clones, 90% to 95% being singletons. The input for sequencing was peripheral blood, taken on day 0 of AZD1222 vaccination. These receptors all stem from an adult in good health.

This clone was recorded only once. The V and J genes are TRBV18 and TRBJ2-5; tentatively, D is TRBD1 (5 bases). V lost 0 bases, J lost 4 bases, and 6 bases lay in between. The germline gives CDR1 KGHSH, CDR2 LQKENI. This CDR3 has 13 amino acids. The CDR3 region is CASSPPGAETQYF. In DNA form, the CDR3 reads TGTGCCAGCTCACCACCAGGGGCAGAGACCCAGTACTTC.

The V gene is TRBV2, the J gene TRBJ1-2; 7 nucleotides align to TRBD1. The CDR3 spans 15 residues. Losses at the gene ends were 2 bases for V and 3 bases for J; bases not matched to a gene: 6. The germline V gene encodes CDR1 SNHLY and CDR2 FYNNEI. The CDR3 DNA sequence: TGTGCCAGCAGTGAACAGGGGGGCCAGGACTATGGCTACACCTTC. Protein sequence: CASSEQGGQDYGYTF.

The chain couples TRBV5-1 to TRBJ2-3; D gene ambiguous. With 0 bases removed from V and 1 base from J, the gap between germline ends came to 12 bases. Germline V gene data show CDR1 as SGHRS and CDR2 as YFSETQ. The CDR3 is 16 amino acids. Here the CDR3 DNA reads TGCGCCAGCAGCTTGGATGGGATTCGGGGCACAGATACGCAGTATTTT. The encoded protein is CASSLDGIRGTDTQYF.

For the CDR3, the DNA is TGTGCCTGGAGTGACGGACAGGGGAATCAGCCCCAGCATTTT. This sequence encodes CAWSDGQGNQPQHF. The V gene is TRBV30, the J gene TRBJ1-5; 9 bases fit TRBD1. Trimming removed 1 base from V and 4 bases from J; junction bases left unmatched: 2. The length of the CDR3 is 14 residues. The germline V gene has CDR1 GTSNPN and CDR2 SVGIG (reference sequence).

The chain employs TRBV5-1 and TRBJ2-3; D might be TRBD1 or TRBD2, each matching 5 bases. This CDR3 comprises 15 residues. Per the germline V gene, CDR1 is SGHRS and CDR2 is YFSETQ. V lost 4 bases to trimming and J lost 3 bases, with 15 bases between them. CDR3 in amino acids: CASSQGDPATDTQYF. CDR3 bases: TGCGCCAGCAGCCAAGGGGACCCAGCTACAGATACGCAGTATTTT.

The chain couples TRBV6-2 or TRBV6-3 to TRBJ1-1; D not certain. V was trimmed by 4 bases and J by 3 bases, leaving 9 bases between them. Germline V gene sequence: CDR1 MNHEY, CDR2 SVGEGT. The CDR3 loop spans 13 amino acids. The chain's CDR3 is CASSWSADTEAFF. CDR3 bases: TGTGCCAGCAGTTGGTCTGCTGACACTGAAGCTTTCTTT.

The chain combines TRBV5-1 with TRBJ1-3, with D unclear. There are 16 residues in the CDR3. The V end was cut by 6 bases, the J end by 0 bases, with 16 bases between. Germline CDR1 reads SGHRS; CDR2 reads YFSETQ. This CDR3 is CASTAGSLTSGNTIYF. CDR3 sequence (DNA): TGCGCCAGCACTGCCGGATCCCTAACCTCTGGAAACACCATATATTTT.

V gene TRBV5-4 combines with J gene TRBJ2-7; D ambiguous. CDR3 length: 14 amino acids. Trimming removed 2 bases at V and 2 bases at J, with 11 bases between. Germline V lookup: CDR1 SGHNT, CDR2 YYREEE (reference sequence). The CDR3 loop is CASSFSPVTYEQYF. As DNA, the CDR3 is TGTGCCAGCAGCTTCAGTCCGGTCACCTACGAGCAGTACTTC.

The genes are TRBV2 and TRBJ2-5; 7 nucleotides match TRBD2. The CDR3 loop spans 14 amino acids. Germline CDR1 SNHLY, CDR2 FYNNEI. Trimming removed 7 bases from V and 5 bases from J; junction bases left unmatched: 10. The chain's CDR3 is CASTMLRAGETQYF. CDR3 DNA sequence: TGTGCCAGCACTATGCTGCGAGCGGGGGAGACCCAGTACTTC.

The CDR3 bases are TGTGCCAGCTCACCAACAGGTGGCAACGACTATGGCTACACCTTC. Encoded protein: CASSPTGGNDYGYTF. This chain connects TRBV18 to TRBJ1-2, with TRBD1 as a possible D gene (5 bases). Trimming removed 2 bases from V and 3 bases from J, with 13 bases in between. Germline CDR1 KGHSH, CDR2 LQKENI. CDR3 length equals 15 residues. Supplemented by reference TRBV18 and TRBJ1-2, the full variable domain reads NAGVMQNPRHLVRRRGQEARLRCSPMKGHSHVYWYRQLPEEGLKFMVYLQKENIIDESGMPKERFSAEFPKEGPSILRIQQVVRGDSAAYFCASSPTGGNDYGYTFGSGTRLTVV.

This chain links TRBV15 with TRBJ2-7; the D gene is possibly TRBD2 (5 bases). The germline V gene has CDR1 LNHNV and CDR2 YYDKDF (reference sequence). CDR3 length equals 14 residues. V shed 0 bases and J shed 3 bases, with 9 bases lying between them. In DNA form, the CDR3 reads TGTGCCACCAGCAGAGATTTACTAGTCTACGAGCAGTACTTC. Encoded protein: CATSRDLLVYEQYF.

V usage is TRBV3-1 (or the pseudogene TRBV3-2) and J usage is TRBJ2-7; D is unclear. Trimming took 1 base from V and 2 from J, leaving 3 bases between them. Looked up from germline, CDR1 is LGHDT and CDR2 is YNNKEL (reference sequence). The CDR3 is made up of 12 amino acids. The CDR3 protein is CASSQVPYEQYF. The CDR3, as DNA: TGTGCCAGCAGCCAAGTGCCCTACGAGCAGTACTTC.

The chain combines TRBV3-1 (or the pseudogene TRBV3-2) with TRBJ1-3, with TRBD1 identical over 7 bases. Germline trimming cut 4 bases from V and 0 bases from J; bases unmatched to any gene: 6. In germline, CDR1 is LGHDT, CDR2 YNNKEL (reference sequence). The CDR3 consists of 16 residues. The CDR3 loop is CASSRQGEDSGNTIYF. The DNA of the CDR3 is TGTGCCAGCAGCCGGCAGGGGGAAGACTCTGGAAACACCATATATTTT.

The genes are TRBV10-2 and TRBJ2-7, with a possible D match to TRBD1 (6 bases). Germline V gene data show CDR1 as WSHSY and CDR2 as SAAADI. V was trimmed by 3 bases and J by 0 bases, leaving 12 bases between them. CDR3 size: 15 residues. CDR3 amino acids: CASSEEDSSSYEQYF. The CDR3, as DNA: TGCGCCAGCAGTGAAGAGGACAGCAGCTCCTACGAGCAGTACTTC.

This chain uses TRBV20-1 with TRBJ1-1; 8 nucleotides line up with TRBD1. This CDR3 region has 14 residues. V trimming: 3 bases; J trimming: 3 bases; junction bases outside the gene matches: 6. CDR1 is DFQATT and CDR2 is SNEGSKA in the germline V gene (reference sequence). The CDR3 sequence is CSASESQGDTEAFF. CDR3 coding DNA: TGCAGTGCTAGTGAGTCACAGGGGGACACTGAAGCTTTCTTT.

The rearrangement links TRBV3-1 (or the pseudogene TRBV3-2) to TRBJ1-3; D possibly corresponds to TRBD1 (5 bases). The CDR3 has 15 amino acids. V was clipped by 0 bases and J by 3 bases, with 9 bases between them. Germline V gene lookup returns CDR1 LGHDT and CDR2 YNNKEL (reference sequence). CDR3: CASSQESGYGNTIYF. CDR3 nucleotides: TGTGCCAGCAGCCAAGAATCAGGGTATGGAAACACCATATATTTT.

J is TRBJ2-5 and V is TRBV11-2, with D possibly being TRBD2 (5 bases). Trimming shortened V by 1 base and J by 7 bases, and 13 bases separated the two germline ends. The CDR3 is 14 residues long. Germline V gene lookup returns CDR1 SGHAT and CDR2 FQNNGV. For the CDR3, the DNA is TGTGCCAGCAGCTTAGTTCTGGCAGGAGGGACCCAGTACTTC. Protein: CASSLVLAGGTQYF.

The CDR3 coding sequence is TGTGCCAGCAGCCTTGGGGGACTAGCGGCCTACAATGAGCAGTTCTTC. This encodes CASSLGGLAAYNEQFF. V and J are TRBV11-3 and TRBJ2-1; 11 bases line up with TRBD2. From germline, CDR1 is SGHNT and CDR2 YENEEA. This CDR3 is built from 16 residues. Trimming removed 5 bases from V and 2 bases from J; junction bases left unmatched: 5.

This sequence joins TRBV27 and TRBJ1-1; TRBD1 might be the D (5 bases). Trimming cost V 2 bases and J 4 bases, with 17 bases left between them. Germline V gene lookup returns CDR1 MNHEY and CDR2 SMNVEV (reference sequence). The CDR3 runs 16 residues. The chain's CDR3 is CASSLIGGGRGTEAFF. Written as DNA, the CDR3 is TGTGCCAGCAGTTTAATAGGTGGGGGGAGGGGCACTGAAGCTTTCTTT.

A word on this clone: The same CDR3 can be traced to other DNA sequences in this sample. V gene TRBV18 combines with J gene TRBJ1-5, with 8 bases matching TRBD1. Germline lookup yields CDR1 KGHSH and CDR2 LQKENI. The CDR3 consists of 13 residues. Trimming took 6 bases from V and 7 from J; bases not matched to a gene: 5. CDR3 in amino acids: CASSPDRDQPQHF. The CDR3 bases are TGTGCCAGCTCGCCGGACAGGGACCAGCCCCAGCATTTT.

The V gene is TRBV7-3, the J gene TRBJ2-2, with 7 bases matching TRBD2. Germline lookup yields CDR1 SGHTA and CDR2 FQGTGA. This CDR3 has 16 residues. Losses at the gene ends were 5 bases for V and 3 bases for J; bases not matched to a gene: 9. The CDR3 nucleotides read TGTGCCAGCAGCCCACCGGGGCTAGCGGACACCGGGGAGCTGTTTTTT. This encodes CASSPPGLADTGELFF.

The rearrangement uses TRBV5-4 and TRBJ1-4; 9 bases agree with TRBD1. The germline V gene has CDR1 SGHNT and CDR2 YYREEE (reference sequence). The CDR3 has 15 amino acids. V was clipped by 1 base and J by 7 bases; unmatched bases: 5. Written as DNA, the CDR3 is TGTGCCAGCAGCTTGTACGGACAGGGGACTGAAAAACTGTTTTTT. Its protein is CASSLYGQGTEKLFF. Looking up the rest from reference TRBV5-4 and TRBJ1-4 gives the full variable domain: ETGVTQSPTHLIKTRGQQVTLRCSSQSGHNTVSWYQQALGQGPQFIFQYYREEENGRGNFPPRFSGLQFPNYSSELNVNALELDDSALYLCASSLYGQGTEKLFFGSGTQLSVL.

The V call is TRBV6-5, the J call TRBJ2-7, with a possible D match to TRBD2 (6 bases). The germline V gene has CDR1 MNHEY and CDR2 SVGAGI. This CDR3 has 13 amino acids. Trimming pared 8 bases from V and 2 bases from J, leaving 13 bases between. The DNA for the CDR3 is TGTGCCAGCGCGGGGCAGGTTACCTACGAGCAGTACTTC. As protein: CASAGQVTYEQYF.

The chain is built from TRBV4-2 and TRBJ2-1, with 9 bases fitting TRBD2. The germline CDR1 and CDR2 sequences are LGHNA and YNFKEQ. V gave up 3 bases and J gave up 7 bases; unmatched junction bases: 10. The CDR3 loop spans 16 amino acids. This CDR3 is CASSQVGREGQNEQFF. The CDR3 DNA sequence: TGTGCCAGCAGCCAGGTTGGGCGGGAGGGCCAAAATGAGCAGTTCTTC.

V is TRBV7-2 and J is TRBJ1-2, with 7 bases identical to TRBD1. The V gene's germline CDR1 is SGHTA and CDR2 FQGNSA. The junction had 3 bases not matched to a gene; V was cut back by 1 base and J by 7 bases. The CDR3 has 13 amino acids. CDR3 in amino acids: CASSLEGGGGYTF. The CDR3 DNA sequence: TGTGCCAGCAGCTTAGAAGGGGGCGGTGGCTACACCTTC.

This chain joins TRBV4-1 and TRBJ2-2; 9 nucleotides match TRBD2. From germline, CDR1 is MGHRA and CDR2 YSYEKL. The V segment lost 2 bases and the J segment 5 bases; nucleotides outside the gene matches: 3. The CDR3 has 15 amino acids. The CDR3 spells CASSQRSGGTGELFF. Written as DNA, the CDR3 is TGCGCCAGCAGCCAACGTAGCGGGGGTACCGGGGAGCTGTTTTTT.

The V and J genes are TRBV30 and TRBJ1-2; D unclear. V lost 3 bases and J 7 bases, leaving 15 bases between the germline ends. The CDR3 totals 13 residues. Germline lookup yields CDR1 GTSNPN and CDR2 SVGIG (reference sequence). The chain's CDR3 is CAWSLPRLSGYTF. The CDR3 DNA is TGTGCCTGGAGCCTCCCCCGGTTAAGTGGCTACACCTTC.

The chain has TRBV7-2 and TRBJ2-7, with TRBD2 identical over 9 bases. The CDR3 is 14 amino acids. J was trimmed by 3 bases and V by 5 bases; bases with no gene match: 5. Germline CDR1 SGHTA, CDR2 FQGNSA. The CDR3: CASSQTSGYYEQYF. In DNA, the CDR3 is TGTGCCAGCAGCCAGACTAGCGGATACTACGAGCAGTACTTC.

The chain joins TRBV3-1 (or the pseudogene TRBV3-2) to TRBJ2-1; no definite D call. CDR1 is LGHDT and CDR2 is YNNKEL in the germline V gene (reference sequence). This CDR3 region has 12 residues. Trimming took 1 base from V and 6 from J, leaving 4 bases between them. CDR3 bases: TGTGCCAGCAGCCAAGTCCCCAATGAGCAGTTCTTC. It translates to CASSQVPNEQFF.

Comments on this clone: This specimen includes other DNA sequences encoding the same CDR3. The chain carries TRBV19 and TRBJ2-6; possible D gene TRBD2, 6 bases. The CDR3 covers 16 residues. Germline values: CDR1 LNHDA, CDR2 SQIVND (reference sequence). Trimming shortened V by 0 bases and J by 1 base, and 7 bases separated the two germline ends. CDR3 nucleotide sequence: TGTGCCAGTAGTATAGAGGGGGGATCTGGGGCCAACGTCCTGACTTTC. As protein: CASSIEGGSGANVLTF. The full variable domain, with the rest looked up from reference TRBV19 and TRBJ2-6, is DGGITQSPKYLFRKEGQNVTLSCEQNLNHDAMYWYRQDPGQGLRLIYYSQIVNDFQKGDIAEGYSVSREKKESFPLTVTSAQKNPTAFYLCASSIEGGSGANVLTFGAGSRLTVL.

In this sample, this clone turned up once. CDR3 nucleotide sequence: TGTGCCAGCAGCCAAGCCTTTGGGGTGACAGGTTATCCTGCGACTGAAGCTTTCTTT. Amino acid sequence: CASSQAFGVTGYPATEAFF. This sequence joins TRBV16 and TRBJ1-1; tentative D call: TRBD1 (6 bases). Trimming cost V 2 bases and J 5 bases, with 27 bases left between them. The length of the CDR3 is 19 residues. The germline CDR1 and CDR2 sequences are KGHSY and FQNENV.

The V call is TRBV5-6, the J call TRBJ2-7; TRBD2 might be the D (5 bases). This CDR3 has 14 residues. Germline CDR1 SGHDT, CDR2 YYEEEE. Trimming stripped 5 bases from V and 9 bases from J, with 21 bases between. This chain's CDR3 is CASRVRGAGDVQYF. The DNA for the CDR3 is TGTGCCAGCAGGGTTCGGGGTGCCGGTGATGTGCAGTACTTC. Supplemented by reference TRBV5-6 and TRBJ2-7, the full variable domain reads DAGVTQSPTHLIKTRGQQVTLRCSPKSGHDTVSWYQQALGQGPQFIFQYYEEEERQRGNFPDRFSGHQFPNYSSELNVNALLLGDSALYLCASRVRGAGDVQYFGPGTRLTVT.